This entry features one T cell receptor (beta chain) sequence. Its antigen is currently unknown. The CDR3 covers 14 residues. The germline V and J ends were trimmed by 5 bases and 0 bases, with 7 bases remaining between them. Germline V lookup: CDR1 KGHSY, CDR2 FQNENV. This entry comes from a study of beta chain features in type 1 diabetes. The overall study: Age and gender were similar between patients and healthy donors, as were cell yields. Study-wide findings and caveats: Across all four CD4+ subsets, people with type 1 diabetes showed modestly shorter TCRB CDR3s.

cDNA synthesis used the whole RNA isolate, giving expressed TCRB sequences. Here immunoSEQ multiplex PCR was the method, and the copy in TCRdb shows in-frame clones only, minus some. The sample yields roughly 260,000 clones, roughly 11% seen once. A sort by CD45RO/CCR7/CD25/CD127/CD95/CD27 yielded CD4+ naive, central memory, regulatory and stem cell-like memory cells. This clonotype was obtained from a man under 40 with type 1 diabetes. Sequenced input: naive CD4+ T cells from blood. This rearrangement joins TRBV16 to TRBJ1-4; D is ambiguous. CDR3 sequence (DNA): TGTGCCAGCAGCGGCCAGGCAACTAATGAAAAACTGTTTTTT. It codes for CASSGQATNEKLFF. The full variable domain, its missing parts supplied by reference TRBV16 and TRBJ1-4, is GEEVAQTPKHLVRGEGQKAKLYCAPIKGHSYVFWYQQVLKNEFKFLISFQNENVFDETGMPKERFSAKCLPNSPCSLEIQATKLEDSAVYFCASSGQATNEKLFFGSGTQLSVL.